Given below is one T cell receptor beta chain in context. What it recognizes is unknown. Indicated time point: cycle 4 day 1 (C4D1), after 5 to 7 weeks of nivolumab. There was relapse after autologous stem cell transplantation in every patient, and there was variation in brentuximab vedotin exposure. Patients reached a best response of complete response, partial response or progressive disease. This entry belongs to a study of PD-1 blockade in classical Hodgkin lymphoma. The CDR3 loop spans 15 amino acids. With 5 bases clipped from V and 4 bases from J, the junction kept 10 bases outside the gene matches. Germline values: CDR1 SQVTM, CDR2 ANQGSEA. The data were produced by immunoSEQ multiplex PCR, yet TCRdb's version contains in-frame clones alone and is incomplete. The profile shows almost 95,000 clones, 83% of them singletons. Study results and caveats: Newly diagnosed and completely responding patients shared comparable baseline diversity.

V is TRBV29-1 and J is TRBJ2-2, with 7 bases fitting TRBD1. The source of this sequence is a human donor with classical Hodgkin lymphoma. Sequences were derived from peripheral blood mononuclear cells (PBMCs), sampled before the fourth cycle of nivolumab. The CDR3 protein is CSVTPGPGGTGELFF. The CDR3 DNA follows: TGCAGCGTTACCCCGGGACCAGGGGGCACCGGGGAGCTGTTTTTT.